The rows below give T cell receptor beta chains drawn from one sample of a study of regulatory T cells in long-lasting Graves disease. TCRdb re-called the multiplex PCR reads with MiXCR, one entry per CDR3 protein. The table includes roughly 500,000 distinct CDR3 sequences, approximately 13% detected once. The same sample was also studied in work on T cells in Graves' hyperthyroidism and ophthalmopathy.

This specimen consisted of peripheral blood mononuclear cells (PBMCs), obtained at new diagnosis, from a patient treated with antithyroid drugs. Receptors were obtained from a man aged 30 to 39 with Graves disease. Both conserved end residues are part of each CDR3. The order of the fields is clone size, J gene, CDR3 length, D gene, V gene, CDR3 DNA, CDR3 protein. D genes are given only for firm matches. Size is stated for part of the rows, as once, few or many counts, or as a class when the clone is expanded.

clone size: few; J gene: TRBJ2-7; CDR3 length: 15; D gene: TRBD1; V gene: TRBV4-1; CDR3 DNA: TGCGCCAGCAGCCCCGACGCCTCGACAGGGCGCGAGCAGTACTTC; CDR3 protein: CASSPDASTGREQYF
clone size: -; J gene: TRBJ2-7; CDR3 length: 13; D gene: -; V gene: TRBV29-1; CDR3 DNA: TGCAGCGTCTCCGGCCGGTTTTCCTACGAGCAGTACTTC; CDR3 protein: CSVSGRFSYEQYF
clone size: few; J gene: TRBJ1-1; CDR3 length: 13; D gene: -; V gene: TRBV18; CDR3 DNA: TGTGCCAGCTCACCCGGGGGCCACACTGAAGCTTTCTTT; CDR3 protein: CASSPGGHTEAFF
clone size: many; J gene: TRBJ2-1; CDR3 length: 13; D gene: -; V gene: TRBV9; CDR3 DNA: TGTGCCAGCAGCCCGGGGGTGGGCAATGAGCAGTTCTTC; CDR3 protein: CASSPGVGNEQFF
clone size: many; J gene: TRBJ2-7; CDR3 length: 14; D gene: -; V gene: TRBV5-1; CDR3 DNA: TGCGCCAGCAGCTTGCAGGGCGGGAATCGCGAGCAGTACTTC; CDR3 protein: CASSLQGGNREQYF
clone size: many; J gene: TRBJ2-1; CDR3 length: 14; D gene: -; V gene: TRBV19; CDR3 DNA: TGTGCCAGTAGTATCCCCGGGGGTCACAATGAGCAGTTCTTC; CDR3 protein: CASSIPGGHNEQFF
clone size: many; J gene: TRBJ2-3; CDR3 length: 15; D gene: -; V gene: TRBV2; CDR3 DNA: TGTGCCAGCAGTGGGACAGGGAGGGGCACAGATACGCAGTATTTT; CDR3 protein: CASSGTGRGTDTQYF
clone size: many; J gene: TRBJ2-1; CDR3 length: 15; D gene: TRBD2; V gene: TRBV27; CDR3 DNA: TGTGCCAGCATCAAAAGCGGGGGCTCCTACAATGAGCAGTTCTTC; CDR3 protein: CASIKSGGSYNEQFF
clone size: many; J gene: TRBJ2-1; CDR3 length: 15; D gene: TRBD1; V gene: TRBV7-9; CDR3 DNA: TGTGCCAGCAGCTTTTCCGGGACAGACTACAATGAGCAGTTCTTC; CDR3 protein: CASSFSGTDYNEQFF
clone size: -; J gene: TRBJ1-2; CDR3 length: 15; D gene: TRBD1; V gene: TRBV5-1; CDR3 DNA: TGCGCCAGCGGTTTAACGACAGGGAGGAACTATGGCTACACCTTC; CDR3 protein: CASGLTTGRNYGYTF
clone size: few; J gene: TRBJ1-5; CDR3 length: 17; D gene: TRBD1; V gene: TRBV30; CDR3 DNA: TGTGCCTGGAGTGTAGGGCGGGACAGCCTTTTCAATCAGCCCCAGCATTTT; CDR3 protein: CAWSVGRDSLFNQPQHF
clone size: -; J gene: TRBJ2-4; CDR3 length: 18; D gene: -; V gene: TRBV18; CDR3 DNA: TGTGCCAGCTCACCACCGGGATCGGGACTGGTCACCAAAAACATTCAGTACTTC; CDR3 protein: CASSPPGSGLVTKNIQYF
clone size: few; J gene: TRBJ2-7; CDR3 length: 15; D gene: -; V gene: TRBV4-1; CDR3 DNA: TGCGCCAGCAGCCACTGGATCACCAGCAACGACGAGCAGTACTTC; CDR3 protein: CASSHWITSNDEQYF
clone size: -; J gene: TRBJ2-1; CDR3 length: 14; D gene: TRBD2; V gene: TRBV24-1; CDR3 DNA: TGTGCCACCAGTGAGAACGGGAGGGGGAATGAGCAGTTCTTC; CDR3 protein: CATSENGRGNEQFF
clone size: few; J gene: TRBJ2-7; CDR3 length: 15; D gene: TRBD2; V gene: TRBV18; CDR3 DNA: TGTGCCAGCTCACAAGGACTAGCGGAGCCCTACGAGCAGTACTTC; CDR3 protein: CASSQGLAEPYEQYF
clone size: many; J gene: TRBJ2-7; CDR3 length: 13; D gene: TRBD1; V gene: TRBV2; CDR3 DNA: TGTGCCAGCAGGGGGGACAGGGTCTACGAGCAGTACTTC; CDR3 protein: CASRGDRVYEQYF
clone size: many; J gene: TRBJ1-1; CDR3 length: 12; D gene: -; V gene: TRBV6-1; CDR3 DNA: TGTGCCAGCCCTGCGGTGAACACTGAAGCTTTCTTT; CDR3 protein: CASPAVNTEAFF
clone size: many; J gene: TRBJ2-2; CDR3 length: 15; D gene: TRBD1; V gene: TRBV27; CDR3 DNA: TGTGCCAGCAGGCGAGGACAGGGTAGCGCCGGGGAGCTGTTTTTT; CDR3 protein: CASRRGQGSAGELFF
clone size: many; J gene: TRBJ2-3; CDR3 length: 15; D gene: TRBD2; V gene: TRBV7-6; CDR3 DNA: TGTGCCAGCAGCCTTCGGGGGGGGGGTTCGGATACGCAGTATTTT; CDR3 protein: CASSLRGGGSDTQYF
clone size: -; J gene: TRBJ2-2; CDR3 length: 13; D gene: -; V gene: TRBV25-1; CDR3 DNA: TGTGCCAGCTGCCAGGGATTTGACGGGGAGCTGTTTTTT; CDR3 protein: CASCQGFDGELFF